This T cell receptor (beta chain) originates from a study of glioma-infiltrating T cells. Study results and caveats: Gliomas, especially low-grade, showed above-expected tissue-blood divergence; non-neoplastic patients showed below. Tissue and blood shared very few CDR3 sequences.

This clonotype was observed at least ten times. Its antigen is unidentified. The CDR3 contains 15 residues. Germline-derived CDR1 and CDR2 are DFQATT and SNEGSKA (reference sequence). Deletions cut 0 bases from V and 4 bases from J, with 13 bases between. Amplification of TCR alpha and beta CDR3 regions from RNA used iRepertoire nested multiplex PCR. For one-step reverse transcription and amplification, about 90-450 ng of tissue mRNA or PBMC total RNA was used. TCRdb analysed the multiplex PCR reads with MiXCR anew, one entry per CDR3 protein. The sample has 160,000 or so distinct CDR3 sequences, under 55% seen once.

This rearrangement joins TRBV20-1 to TRBJ2-1; possibly TRBD1 or TRBD2 for D (5 bases each). The sample was glioma tissue, nonneoplastic brain tissue, or PBMCs (not recorded which). This TCR derives from a human donor with low-grade glioma or glioblastoma, undergoing nonglioma brain surgery, or in good health (not recorded which). DNA of the CDR3: TGCAGTGCTAGAGAGTCCCCAGGGAGATACAATGAGCAGTTCTTC. It encodes CSARESPGRYNEQFF.